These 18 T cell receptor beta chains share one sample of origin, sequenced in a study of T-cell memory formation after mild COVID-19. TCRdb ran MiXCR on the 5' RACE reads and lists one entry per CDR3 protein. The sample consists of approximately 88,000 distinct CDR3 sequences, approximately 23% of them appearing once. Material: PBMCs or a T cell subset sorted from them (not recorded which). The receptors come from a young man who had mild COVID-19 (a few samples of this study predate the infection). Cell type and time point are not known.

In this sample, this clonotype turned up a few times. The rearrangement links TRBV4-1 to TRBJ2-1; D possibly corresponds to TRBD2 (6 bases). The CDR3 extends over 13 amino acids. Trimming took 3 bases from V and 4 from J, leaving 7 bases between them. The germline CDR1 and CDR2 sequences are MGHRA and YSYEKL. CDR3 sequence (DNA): TGCGCCAGCAGCCAGGGGGGTTACAATGAGCAGTTCTTC. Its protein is CASSQGGYNEQFF.

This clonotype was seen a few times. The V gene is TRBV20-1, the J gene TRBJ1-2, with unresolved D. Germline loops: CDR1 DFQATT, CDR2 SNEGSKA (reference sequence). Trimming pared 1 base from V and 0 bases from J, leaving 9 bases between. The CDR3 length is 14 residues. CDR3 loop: CSARGAATNYGYTF. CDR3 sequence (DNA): TGCAGTGCTAGAGGGGCCGCGACTAACTATGGCTACACCTTC.

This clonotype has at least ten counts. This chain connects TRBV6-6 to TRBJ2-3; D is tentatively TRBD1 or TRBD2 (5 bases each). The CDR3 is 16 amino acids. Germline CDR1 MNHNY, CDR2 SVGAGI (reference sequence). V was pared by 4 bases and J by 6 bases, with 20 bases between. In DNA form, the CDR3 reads TGTGCCAGCAGTTTTCCGGGGCCGCGCGCCCCCGATACGCAGTATTTT. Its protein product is CASSFPGPRAPDTQYF.

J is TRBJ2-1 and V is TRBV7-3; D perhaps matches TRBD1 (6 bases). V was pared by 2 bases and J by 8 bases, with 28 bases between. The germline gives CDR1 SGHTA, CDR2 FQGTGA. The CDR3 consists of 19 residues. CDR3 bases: TGTGCCAGCAGCTTATTTCCTAATAAGGGGGTCCCTATCCCGGATGAGCAGTTCTTC. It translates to CASSLFPNKGVPIPDEQFF. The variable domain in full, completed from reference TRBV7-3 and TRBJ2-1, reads GAGVSQTPSNKVTEKGKYVELRCDPISGHTALYWYRQSLGQGPEFLIYFQGTGAADDSGLPNDRFFAVRPEGSVSTLKIQRTERGDSAVYLCASSLFPNKGVPIPDEQFFGPGTRLTVL.

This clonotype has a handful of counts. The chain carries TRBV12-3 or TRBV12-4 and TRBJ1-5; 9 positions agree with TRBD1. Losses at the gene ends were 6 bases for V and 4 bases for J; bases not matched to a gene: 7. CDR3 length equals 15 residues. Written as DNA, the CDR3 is TGTGCCAGCAGCCTTATGGGACAGGGAAATCAGCCCCAGCATTTT. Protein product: CASSLMGQGNQPQHF.

CDR3 bases: TGTGCCAGCAACGCGCTACAGATAACTAATGAAAAACTGTTTTTT. Its translation: CASNALQITNEKLFF. This chain joins TRBV5-5 and TRBJ1-4; D is unresolved. This CDR3 has 15 residues. CDR1 SGHKS and CDR2 YYEKEE come from the germline V gene (reference sequence). The ends were cut back, 6 bases at V and 1 base at J, with 13 bases in the middle.

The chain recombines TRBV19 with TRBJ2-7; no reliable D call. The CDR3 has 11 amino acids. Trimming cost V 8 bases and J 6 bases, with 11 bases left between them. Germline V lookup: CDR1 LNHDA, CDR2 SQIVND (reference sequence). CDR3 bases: TGTGCCAGTGGGTACGCAGGCGAGCAGTACTTC. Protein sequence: CASGYAGEQYF.

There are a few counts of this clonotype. In nucleotides, the CDR3 is TGTGCCAGCAGCCCCACGGGACAGGGGGTTGGTTCTGGGGCCAACGTCCTGACTTTC. This translates into CASSPTGQGVGSGANVLTF. The gene calls are TRBV5-4 and TRBJ2-6, with 11 bases fitting TRBD1. The CDR3 runs 19 residues. J was trimmed by 1 base and V by 4 bases; bases with no gene match: 10. Germline V lookup: CDR1 SGHNT, CDR2 YYREEE (reference sequence).

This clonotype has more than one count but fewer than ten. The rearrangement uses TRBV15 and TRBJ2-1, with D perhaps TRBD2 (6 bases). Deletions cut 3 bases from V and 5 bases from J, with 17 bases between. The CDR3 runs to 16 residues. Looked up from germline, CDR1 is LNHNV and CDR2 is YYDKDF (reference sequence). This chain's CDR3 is CATSSTGTAFDNEQFF. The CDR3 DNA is TGTGCCACCAGCAGCACCGGGACTGCCTTCGACAATGAGCAGTTCTTC. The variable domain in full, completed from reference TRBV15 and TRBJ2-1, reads DAMVIQNPRYQVTQFGKPVTLSCSQTLNHNVMYWYQQKSSQAPKLLFHYYDKDFNNEADTPDNFQSRRPNTSFCFLDIRSPGLGDTAMYLCATSSTGTAFDNEQFFGPGTRLTVL.

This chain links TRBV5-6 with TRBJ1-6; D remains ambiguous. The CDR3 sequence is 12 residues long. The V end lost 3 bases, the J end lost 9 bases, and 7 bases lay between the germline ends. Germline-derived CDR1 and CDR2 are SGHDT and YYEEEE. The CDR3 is CASSWAASPLHF. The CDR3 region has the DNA TGTGCCAGCAGCTGGGCCGCTTCACCCCTCCACTTT.

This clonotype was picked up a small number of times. The CDR3 coding sequence is TGTGCCAGCAGCTTAGATCCATCCTACGAGCAGTACGTC. Residues: CASSLDPSYEQYV. The chain is built from TRBV11-2 and TRBJ2-7; unclear D gene. Trimming pared 0 bases from V and 1 base from J, leaving 4 bases between. Germline CDR1 reads SGHAT; CDR2 reads FQNNGV. The CDR3 sequence is 13 residues long.

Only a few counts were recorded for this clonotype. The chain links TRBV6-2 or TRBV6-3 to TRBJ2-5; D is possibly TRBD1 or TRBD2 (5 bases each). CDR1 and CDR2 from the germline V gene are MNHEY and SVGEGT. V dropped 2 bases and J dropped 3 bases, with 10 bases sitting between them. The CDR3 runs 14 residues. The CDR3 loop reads CASSYVGEKETQYF. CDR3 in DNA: TGTGCCAGCAGTTACGTGGGGGAAAAAGAGACCCAGTACTTC.

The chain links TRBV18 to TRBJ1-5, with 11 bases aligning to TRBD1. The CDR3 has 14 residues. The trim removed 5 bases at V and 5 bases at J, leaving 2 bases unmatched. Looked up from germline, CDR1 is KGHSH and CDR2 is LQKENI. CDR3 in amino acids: CASSAGQGDQPQHF. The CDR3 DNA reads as TGTGCCAGCTCAGCGGGACAGGGGGATCAGCCCCAGCATTTT. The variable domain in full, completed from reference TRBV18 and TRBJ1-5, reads NAGVMQNPRHLVRRRGQEARLRCSPMKGHSHVYWYRQLPEEGLKFMVYLQKENIIDESGMPKERFSAEFPKEGPSILRIQQVVRGDSAAYFCASSAGQGDQPQHFGDGTRLSIL.

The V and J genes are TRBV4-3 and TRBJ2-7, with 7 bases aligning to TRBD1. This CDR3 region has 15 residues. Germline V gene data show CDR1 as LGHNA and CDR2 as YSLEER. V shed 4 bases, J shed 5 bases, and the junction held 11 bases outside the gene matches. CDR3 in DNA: TGCGCCAGCAGCCCTGGGACGACAGGGAAGGACGAGCAGTACTTC. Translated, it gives CASSPGTTGKDEQYF.

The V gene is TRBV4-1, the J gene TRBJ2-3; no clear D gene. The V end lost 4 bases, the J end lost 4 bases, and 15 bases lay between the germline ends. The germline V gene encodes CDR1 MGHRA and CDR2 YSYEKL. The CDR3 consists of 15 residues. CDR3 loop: CASSPTPGIADTQYF. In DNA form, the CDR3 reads TGCGCCAGCAGCCCCACGCCCGGAATTGCAGATACGCAGTATTTT.

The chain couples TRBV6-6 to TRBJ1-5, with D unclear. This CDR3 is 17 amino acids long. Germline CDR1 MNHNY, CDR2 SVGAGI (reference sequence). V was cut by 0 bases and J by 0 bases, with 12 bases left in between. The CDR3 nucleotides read TGTGCCAGCAGTTACTCTCTTCAGACATATAGCAATCAGCCCCAGCATTTT. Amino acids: CASSYSLQTYSNQPQHF.

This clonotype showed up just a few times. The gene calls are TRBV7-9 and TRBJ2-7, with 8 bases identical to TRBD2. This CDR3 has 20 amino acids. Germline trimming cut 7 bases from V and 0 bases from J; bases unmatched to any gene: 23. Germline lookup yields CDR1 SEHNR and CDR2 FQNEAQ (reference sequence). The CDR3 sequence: CASTPSSPAPGLGSSYEQYV. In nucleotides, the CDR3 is TGTGCCAGCACTCCCTCCTCCCCCGCGCCGGGACTAGGGAGCTCCTACGAGCAGTACGTC.

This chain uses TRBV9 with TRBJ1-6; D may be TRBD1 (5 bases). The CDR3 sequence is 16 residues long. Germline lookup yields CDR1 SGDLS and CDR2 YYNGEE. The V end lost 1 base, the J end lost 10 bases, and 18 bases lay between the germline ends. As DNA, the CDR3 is TGTGCCAGCAGCGTAAACGCAGGCCCGGCAGGGTCACCCCTCCACTTT. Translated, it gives CASSVNAGPAGSPLHF.